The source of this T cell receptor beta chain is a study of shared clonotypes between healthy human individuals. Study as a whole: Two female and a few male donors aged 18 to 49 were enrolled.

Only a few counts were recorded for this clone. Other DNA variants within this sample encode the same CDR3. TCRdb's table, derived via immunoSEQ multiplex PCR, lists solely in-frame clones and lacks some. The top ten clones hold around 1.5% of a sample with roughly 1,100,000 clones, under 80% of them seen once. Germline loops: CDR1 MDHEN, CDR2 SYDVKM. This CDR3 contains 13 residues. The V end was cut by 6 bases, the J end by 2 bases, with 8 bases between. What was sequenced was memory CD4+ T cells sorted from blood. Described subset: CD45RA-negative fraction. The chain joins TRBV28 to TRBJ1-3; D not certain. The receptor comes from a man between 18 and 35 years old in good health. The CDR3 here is CASSGPTGNTIYF. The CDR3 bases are TGTGCCAGCAGCGGGCCTACTGGAAACACCATATATTTT.